The 29 T cell receptor beta chains below were found in one sample sequenced in a study of somatic mutations in cytotoxic T cells in rheumatoid arthritis. Data came from immunoSEQ multiplex PCR; TCRdb stores just in-frame clones and leaves some out. This sample has over 15,000 clones; around 85% occur once, and the top ten carry roughly 15%. The sequenced sample consisted of CD8+ T cells sorted from blood. These receptors were obtained from a man in his forties in good health.

The V call is TRBV27, the J call TRBJ2-3; D remains unclear. Germline-derived CDR1 and CDR2 are MNHEY and SMNVEV (reference sequence). The CDR3 totals 15 residues. V was trimmed by 5 bases and J by 1 base, leaving 13 bases between them. Here the CDR3 DNA reads TGTGCCAGCAGTATAGACGTGGGTGGCACAGATACGCAGTATTTT. Translation: CASSIDVGGTDTQYF.

V is TRBV4-1 and J is TRBJ1-3, with TRBD1 matching over 7 bases. There are 15 residues in the CDR3. V shed 5 bases and J 8 bases; nucleotides not matched to a gene: 12. Germline V lookup: CDR1 MGHRA, CDR2 YSYEKL. In DNA, the CDR3 is TGCGCCAGCAGCTCGCGACAGGGATCAGTGGACACCATATATTTT. This encodes CASSSRQGSVDTIYF.

This clone was observed a handful of times. This sequence joins TRBV7-8 and TRBJ2-5, with 10 bases that match TRBD2. CDR3 length: 18 residues. With V trimmed by 5 bases and J by 5 bases, 17 bases remained unmatched. Per the germline V gene, CDR1 is SGHVS and CDR2 is FQNEAQ. The CDR3 loop is CASSPTPQREGRGETQYF. The CDR3 coding sequence is TGTGCCAGCAGCCCCACCCCCCAGCGGGAGGGCCGGGGGGAGACCCAGTACTTC.

The chain uses TRBV5-1 and TRBJ2-1, with a tentative D call TRBD2 (6 bases). The ends were cut back, 4 bases at V and 9 bases at J, with 26 bases in the middle. This CDR3 comprises 17 residues. Germline V CDR1 and CDR2: SGHRS, YFSETQ. This chain's CDR3 is CASSLRDFSSSAGEQFF. In nucleotides, the CDR3 is TGCGCCAGCAGCCTCCGGGACTTCTCCTCATCTGCGGGTGAGCAGTTCTTC. The whole variable domain, filled in from reference TRBV5-1 and TRBJ2-1, reads KAGVTQTPRYLIKTRGQQVTLSCSPISGHRSVSWYQQTPGQGLQFLFEYFSETQRNKGNFPGRFSGRQFSNSRSEMNVSTLELGDSALYLCASSLRDFSSSAGEQFFGPGTRLTVL.

V gene TRBV28 combines with J gene TRBJ1-6, with D hard to call. Trimming stripped 4 bases from V and 8 bases from J, with 9 bases between. Germline-derived CDR1 and CDR2 are MDHEN and SYDVKM. The CDR3 contains 13 residues. The CDR3 loop reads CASSYRVYSPLHF. The CDR3 DNA reads TGTGCCAGCAGTTATCGGGTTTATTCACCCCTCCACTTT.

This clone was picked up one time. CDR3 coding DNA: TGTGCCAGCAGCTTATGGCAGGAGAACACTGAAGCTTTCTTT. Translation: CASSLWQENTEAFF. V gene TRBV7-2 combines with J gene TRBJ1-1; D is uncertain. The CDR3 runs to 14 residues. V was pared by 2 bases and J by 1 base, with 8 bases between. The germline V gene has CDR1 SGHTA and CDR2 FQGNSA.

The chain combines TRBV28 with TRBJ2-2; TRBD2 aligns across 8 bases. This CDR3 is 16 amino acids long. The germline CDR1 and CDR2 sequences are MDHEN and SYDVKM. The V segment lost 3 bases and the J segment 4 bases; nucleotides outside the gene matches: 7. CDR3 loop: CASSFLREVSTGELFF. The CDR3 nucleotides are TGTGCCAGCAGTTTTTTGCGGGAGGTCAGCACCGGGGAGCTGTTTTTT.

This chain links TRBV13 with TRBJ1-1; 10 bases map to TRBD1. Germline V CDR1 and CDR2: PRHDT, FYEKMQ (reference sequence). J was trimmed by 0 bases and V by 4 bases; bases with no gene match: 5. This CDR3 contains 16 residues. The CDR3 loop is CASSSRTGGMNTEAFF. The CDR3 DNA is TGTGCCAGCAGCTCTCGGACAGGGGGGATGAACACTGAAGCTTTCTTT.

The J gene is TRBJ2-1, the V gene TRBV15, with 13 positions matching TRBD2. Germline V lookup: CDR1 LNHNV, CDR2 YYDKDF (reference sequence). After removal of 3 bases from V and 5 bases from J, the junction contained 7 bases not matched to a gene. This CDR3 contains 17 residues. The CDR3 protein is CATSSWTSGRRDNEQFF. The DNA for the CDR3 is TGTGCCACCAGCAGTTGGACTAGCGGGAGACGAGACAATGAGCAGTTCTTC.

J is TRBJ1-1 and V is TRBV9, with a weak D call TRBD1 (6 bases). This CDR3 is built from 15 residues. Germline assignment: CDR1 SGDLS and CDR2 YYNGEE. The V end was cut by 0 bases, the J end by 1 base, with 10 bases between. DNA for the CDR3: TGTGCCAGCAGCGTAGAGGGGGGCTCGAACACTGAAGCTTTCTTT. Translating it yields CASSVEGGSNTEAFF.

The chain links TRBV7-9 to TRBJ2-1; D gene ambiguous. Trimming stripped 0 bases from V and 3 bases from J, with 3 bases between. Germline values: CDR1 SEHNR, CDR2 FQNEAQ (reference sequence). The CDR3 length is 13 residues. The DNA of the CDR3 is TGTGCCAGCAGCTTAGCGAACTACAATGAGCAGTTCTTC. It codes for CASSLANYNEQFF.

This chain uses TRBV10-2 with TRBJ1-6; D unclear. CDR3 length equals 13 residues. Germline V gene lookup returns CDR1 WSHSY and CDR2 SAAADI. V dropped 3 bases and J dropped 10 bases, with 10 bases sitting between them. The CDR3 DNA follows: TGCGCCAGCAGTGATACACCAACCTCACCCCTCCACTTT. Residues: CASSDTPTSPLHF.

This clone has a single count. CDR3 loop: CASSNAYNQPQHF. In DNA form, the CDR3 reads TGTGCCAGTAGTAATGCGTACAATCAGCCCCAGCATTTT. This rearrangement joins TRBV19 to TRBJ1-5; D call uncertain. Germline assignment: CDR1 LNHDA and CDR2 SQIVND (reference sequence). V was cut by 4 bases and J by 3 bases, with 7 bases left in between. The length of the CDR3 is 13 residues.

The genes are TRBV7-8 and TRBJ1-1; D may be TRBD1 (6 bases). V lost 5 bases and J lost 5, with 24 bases in between. Germline V gene sequence: CDR1 SGHVS, CDR2 FQNEAQ. The CDR3 is 17 amino acids. CDR3 sequence reads: CASSRIQTGELSTEAFF. In DNA, the CDR3 is TGTGCCAGCAGCCGCATTCAGACAGGTGAACTGAGTACTGAAGCTTTCTTT.

The CDR3 DNA sequence: TGTGCCAGCAGTACCAGGGGGGCCGGGGAGCTGTTTTTT. It encodes CASSTRGAGELFF. The genes are TRBV28 and TRBJ2-2, with a weak D call TRBD1 (7 bases). Per the germline V gene, CDR1 is MDHEN and CDR2 is SYDVKM. This CDR3 region has 13 residues. Trimming left V 5 bases short and J 6 bases short, with 10 bases between. The full variable domain, in which reference TRBV28 and TRBJ2-2 provide the parts outside the CDR3, is DVKVTQSSRYLVKRTGEKVFLECVQDMDHENMFWYRQDPGLGLRLIYFSYDVKMKEKGDIPEGYSVSREKKERFSLILESASTNQTSMYLCASSTRGAGELFFGEGSRLTVL.

The rearrangement links TRBV6-4 to TRBJ1-1, with D hard to call. Germline values: CDR1 MRHNA, CDR2 SNTAGT. Trimming left V 6 bases short and J 2 bases short, with 10 bases between. The CDR3 runs to 13 residues. The CDR3 DNA reads TGTGCCAGCAGCGATGGGGTAAACACTGAAGCTTTCTTT. It specifies CASSDGVNTEAFF.

V and J are TRBV28 and TRBJ1-4; a weak D match, TRBD1 (6 bases). CDR1 and CDR2 (germline): MDHEN, SYDVKM. V gave up 3 bases and J gave up 8 bases, with 25 bases separating them. The CDR3 spans 18 residues. The CDR3 DNA reads as TGTGCCAGCAGTTTTGCCCCCGACAGGTGGGGGCAGAGAGAAAAACTGTTTTTT. Protein product: CASSFAPDRWGQREKLFF.

The rearrangement joins TRBV11-2 to TRBJ1-2; D is uncertain. Germline V gene lookup returns CDR1 SGHAT and CDR2 FQNNGV. Deletions cut 2 bases from V and 10 bases from J, with 20 bases between. The CDR3 extends over 15 amino acids. The CDR3 protein is CASSLRSWQMEPYTF. The CDR3 coding sequence is TGTGCCAGCAGCTTAAGGAGCTGGCAGATGGAACCCTACACCTTC.

The chain joins TRBV4-3 to TRBJ1-1; D ambiguous. V lost 1 base and J 1 base, leaving 10 bases between the germline ends. Germline V gives CDR1 LGHNA, CDR2 YSLEER. This CDR3 has 15 amino acids. CDR3 sequence: CASSQGLGPNTEAFF. DNA for the CDR3: TGCGCCAGCAGCCAAGGATTAGGGCCGAACACTGAAGCTTTCTTT.

The CDR3 nucleotides are TGTGCCAGCAGCACCGAGACCGGACAGCTTGAAAAACTGTTTTTT. Its translation is CASSTETGQLEKLFF. This rearrangement joins TRBV7-9 to TRBJ1-4, with a tentative D call TRBD1 (6 bases). The length of the CDR3 is 15 residues. Per germline, CDR1 SEHNR and CDR2 FQNEAQ (reference sequence). Deletions cut 5 bases from V and 7 bases from J, with 17 bases between.

V is TRBV9 and J is TRBJ1-2, with D perhaps matching TRBD1 (5 bases). V dropped 5 bases and J dropped 0 bases, with 17 bases sitting between them. The CDR3 is made up of 16 amino acids. The germline V gene has CDR1 SGDLS and CDR2 YYNGEE. CDR3 DNA sequence: TGTGCCAGCAGTACCGGTGGGGCAGCAGCTAACTATGGCTACACCTTC. Translating it yields CASSTGGAAANYGYTF.

This clone was picked up one time. The CDR3 spells CASSQEGVRWSEQFF. Written as DNA, the CDR3 is TGCGCCAGCAGCCAAGAGGGCGTTCGTTGGAGTGAGCAGTTCTTC. The rearrangement uses TRBV4-1 and TRBJ2-1; D uncertain. The CDR3 runs 15 residues. CDR1 is MGHRA, CDR2 YSYEKL, per germline. Between the trimmed V and J ends, which lost 0 bases and 9 bases, there was a span of 15 bases.

The chain combines TRBV4-1 with TRBJ1-1; D unclear. Germline assignment: CDR1 MGHRA and CDR2 YSYEKL. There are 17 residues in the CDR3. Trimming stripped 1 base from V and 0 bases from J, with 15 bases between. The CDR3 DNA reads as TGCGCCAGCAGCCAAGGTCCGAAGTCCCTCGTGAACACTGAAGCTTTCTTT. It is translated as CASSQGPKSLVNTEAFF.

V is TRBV19 and J is TRBJ2-2; no clear D. The ends were cut back, 2 bases at V and 8 bases at J, with 3 bases in the middle. In germline, CDR1 is LNHDA, CDR2 SQIVND (reference sequence). The CDR3 runs 11 residues. CDR3 protein: CASSITGELFF. The CDR3 DNA sequence: TGTGCCAGTAGTATAACGGGGGAGCTGTTTTTT.

The rearrangement links TRBV2 to TRBJ1-2; 9 bases match TRBD1. The CDR3 loop spans 15 amino acids. Per germline, CDR1 SNHLY and CDR2 FYNNEI. J lost 4 bases, V lost 3 bases, and 6 bases had no gene match. As DNA, the CDR3 is TGTGCCAGCAGTGACGAGACAGGGGGACCCTATGGCTACACCTTC. It specifies CASSDETGGPYGYTF.

In this sample, this clone is medium-sized. J is TRBJ2-1 and V is TRBV4-2; TRBD2 matches at 10 bases. Trimming removed 0 bases from V and 8 bases from J; junction bases left unmatched: 7. CDR3 length equals 16 residues. From germline, CDR1 is LGHNA and CDR2 YNFKEQ. In DNA form, the CDR3 reads TGTGCCAGCAGCCAAGAAGCGGGAGGGGGGTCCGATGAGCAGTTCTTC. This encodes CASSQEAGGGSDEQFF.

This clone has just one count. CDR3 nucleotides: TGTGCCAGCAGTTTTGCGCTTGGTTTCTCACCCTCTGGGGCCAACGTCCTGACTTTC. Translation: CASSFALGFSPSGANVLTF. The chain recombines TRBV27 with TRBJ2-6; no clear D gene. Germline V gene sequence: CDR1 MNHEY, CDR2 SMNVEV (reference sequence). V lost 3 bases, J lost 0 bases, and 18 bases lay in between. This CDR3 is 19 amino acids long.

The rearrangement uses TRBV6-5 and TRBJ2-7; D remains ambiguous. The V end lost 0 bases, the J end lost 0 bases, and 9 bases lay between the germline ends. CDR1 and CDR2 (germline): MNHEY, SVGAGI. CDR3 length: 15 residues. The CDR3 nucleotides are TGTGCCAGCAGTTACTCCTTTGGCAGCTCCTACGAGCAGTACTTC. It is translated as CASSYSFGSSYEQYF.

The rearrangement links TRBV6-6 to TRBJ1-5; D uncertain. This CDR3 spans 14 amino acids. The V end was cut by 8 bases, the J end by 8 bases, with 19 bases between. CDR1 is MNHNY and CDR2 is SVGAGI in the germline V gene (reference sequence). CDR3 sequence: CASQDPGSQEPQHF. The CDR3 DNA is TGTGCCAGCCAAGACCCGGGCTCCCAAGAGCCCCAGCATTTT.